These T cell receptor beta chains were read from a single sample in a study of response to subunit inactivated influenza vaccine. A single record per CDR3 protein comes from TCRdb applying MiXCR to the RT-PCR reads. This table has about 500,000 distinct CDR3 sequences, 15% to 20% appearing once. Sequencing used CD4+ T cells sorted from PBMCs, obtained less than 30 months after vaccination. These receptors were collected from a man between 50 and 69 years old who received an inactivated influenza vaccine. CDR3s include the opening cysteine and the closing phenylalanine or tryptophan. Each record gives: J gene, D gene, V gene, clone size, CDR3 protein, CDR3 DNA. D genes are given only for firm matches. Only some rows state a clone size, as once, few, many or a class for expanded clones.

j_gene: TRBJ1-6; d_gene: .; v_gene: TRBV5-4; abundance: few; CDR3aa: CASSTDTFNSPLHF; CDR3nt: TGTGCCAGCAGCACGGACACTTTCAATTCACCCCTCCACTTT
j_gene: TRBJ2-3; d_gene: .; v_gene: TRBV20-1; abundance: few; CDR3aa: CSASPPTTYTDTQYF; CDR3nt: TGCAGTGCTTCCCCCCCGACGACCTACACAGATACGCAGTATTTT
j_gene: TRBJ2-7; d_gene: TRBD1; v_gene: TRBV9; abundance: .; CDR3aa: CASSAGTGTTYEQYF; CDR3nt: TGTGCCAGCAGCGCCGGGACAGGGACCACCTACGAGCAGTACTTC
j_gene: TRBJ2-3; d_gene: TRBD1; v_gene: TRBV12-3/TRBV12-4; abundance: many; CDR3aa: CASSRTGGTDTQYF; CDR3nt: TGTGCCAGCAGTCGGACAGGGGGCACGGATACGCAGTATTTT
j_gene: TRBJ2-5; d_gene: .; v_gene: TRBV20-1; abundance: few; CDR3aa: CSYSGQRTNQETQYF; CDR3nt: TGCAGCTACTCCGGCCAGCGGACCAACCAAGAGACCCAGTACTTC
j_gene: TRBJ2-1; d_gene: .; v_gene: TRBV9; abundance: .; CDR3aa: CASSVAPGLLGNEQFF; CDR3nt: TGTGCCAGCAGCGTAGCCCCGGGACTTCTTGGTAATGAGCAGTTCTTC
j_gene: TRBJ2-5; d_gene: .; v_gene: TRBV12-3/TRBV12-4; abundance: many; CDR3aa: CASSSGGLWETQYF; CDR3nt: TGTGCCAGCAGTTCCGGGGGGCTATGGGAGACCCAGTACTTC
j_gene: TRBJ1-4; d_gene: .; v_gene: TRBV9; abundance: .; CDR3aa: CADCPRRPANEKLFF; CDR3nt: TGTGCCGATTGTCCCAGGCGCCCGGCTAATGAAAAACTGTTTTTT
j_gene: TRBJ2-5; d_gene: .; v_gene: TRBV5-1; abundance: .; CDR3aa: CASSLAGWQGQETQYF; CDR3nt: TGCGCCAGCAGCTTGGCCGGTTGGCAGGGACAAGAGACCCAGTACTTC
j_gene: TRBJ2-5; d_gene: .; v_gene: TRBV2; abundance: .; CDR3aa: CASSDPPGSVRETQYF; CDR3nt: TGTGCCAGCAGTGATCCCCCGGGTTCGGTCCGAGAGACCCAGTACTTC
j_gene: TRBJ1-6; d_gene: TRBD1; v_gene: TRBV20-1; abundance: .; CDR3aa: CSARDRGRQGAVLNSPLHF; CDR3nt: TGCAGTGCTAGAGATAGGGGGAGACAGGGGGCAGTTTTGAATTCACCCCTCCACTTT
j_gene: TRBJ1-5; d_gene: TRBD1; v_gene: TRBV20-1; abundance: .; CDR3aa: CSAPDPGQGSNQPQHF; CDR3nt: TGCAGTGCTCCGGACCCGGGACAGGGGAGCAATCAGCCCCAGCATTTT
j_gene: TRBJ1-2; d_gene: TRBD1; v_gene: TRBV7-2; abundance: few; CDR3aa: CASSRGGQDYGYTF; CDR3nt: TGTGCCAGCAGCCGGGGCGGACAGGACTATGGCTACACCTTC
j_gene: TRBJ1-1; d_gene: .; v_gene: TRBV29-1; abundance: few; CDR3aa: CSATKYTGWNTEAFF; CDR3nt: TGCAGCGCCACCAAATACACAGGGTGGAACACTGAAGCTTTCTTT
j_gene: TRBJ1-2; d_gene: .; v_gene: TRBV20-1; abundance: .; CDR3aa: CSARGNGPGEGYTF; CDR3nt: TGCAGTGCTAGAGGGAACGGCCCCGGGGAGGGCTACACCTTC
j_gene: TRBJ2-3; d_gene: TRBD2; v_gene: TRBV7-6; abundance: few; CDR3aa: CASSPRTSGGRTDTQYF; CDR3nt: TGTGCCAGCAGCCCCCGGACTAGCGGGGGCCGCACAGATACGCAGTATTTT
j_gene: TRBJ2-1; d_gene: TRBD2; v_gene: TRBV20-1; abundance: .; CDR3aa: CSAILAGVNNEQFF; CDR3nt: TGCAGTGCTATACTAGCGGGAGTAAACAATGAGCAGTTCTTC
j_gene: TRBJ1-5; d_gene: .; v_gene: TRBV20-1; abundance: .; CDR3aa: CSARDSLNSNQPQHF; CDR3nt: TGCAGTGCTAGAGATTCGCTGAATAGCAATCAGCCCCAGCATTTT
j_gene: TRBJ2-5; d_gene: .; v_gene: TRBV11-1; abundance: few; CDR3aa: CASSLMSGTQETQYF; CDR3nt: TGTGCCAGCAGCTTGATGTCGGGGACACAAGAGACCCAGTACTTC
j_gene: TRBJ2-1; d_gene: .; v_gene: TRBV5-1; abundance: .; CDR3aa: CASSLALRDNEQFF; CDR3nt: TGCGCCAGCAGCTTAGCTTTGCGGGACAATGAGCAGTTCTTC
j_gene: TRBJ1-1; d_gene: .; v_gene: TRBV20-1; abundance: .; CDR3aa: CIGTATLNTEAFF; CDR3nt: TGCATTGGGACGGCTACCCTGAACACTGAAGCTTTCTTT
j_gene: TRBJ2-7; d_gene: TRBD1; v_gene: TRBV5-6; abundance: .; CDR3aa: CASSFRQGTYEQYF; CDR3nt: TGTGCCAGCAGCTTCCGACAGGGGACCTACGAGCAGTACTTC
j_gene: TRBJ2-7; d_gene: .; v_gene: TRBV10-3; abundance: .; CDR3aa: CAISGQAYEQYF; CDR3nt: TGTGCCATCAGTGGACAAGCCTACGAGCAGTACTTC
j_gene: TRBJ1-1; d_gene: .; v_gene: TRBV12-3/TRBV12-4; abundance: few; CDR3aa: CASRITPNTEAFF; CDR3nt: TGTGCCAGCAGAATAACACCGAACACTGAAGCTTTCTTT
j_gene: TRBJ2-1; d_gene: TRBD2; v_gene: TRBV28; abundance: few; CDR3aa: CASSWTSGRVNEQFF; CDR3nt: TGTGCCAGCAGTTGGACTAGCGGGAGGGTAAATGAGCAGTTCTTC
j_gene: TRBJ2-7; d_gene: TRBD1; v_gene: TRBV5-1; abundance: .; CDR3aa: CASSLGATGQYEQYF; CDR3nt: TGCGCCAGCAGCTTGGGTGCGACAGGGCAATACGAGCAGTACTTC
j_gene: TRBJ2-2; d_gene: .; v_gene: TRBV5-1; abundance: .; CDR3aa: CASSLAPGELFF; CDR3nt: TGCGCCAGCAGCTTGGCCCCCGGGGAGCTGTTTTTT
j_gene: TRBJ2-7; d_gene: .; v_gene: TRBV4-1; abundance: few; CDR3aa: CASSRQTDYEQYF; CDR3nt: TGCGCCAGCAGTCGGCAGACAGATTACGAGCAGTACTTC
j_gene: TRBJ2-3; d_gene: TRBD1; v_gene: TRBV10-3; abundance: few; CDR3aa: CATGTDTDTQYF; CDR3nt: TGTGCCACCGGGACAGACACAGATACGCAGTATTTT
j_gene: TRBJ1-2; d_gene: TRBD1; v_gene: TRBV12-3/TRBV12-4; abundance: few; CDR3aa: CASRTRTGGYGYTF; CDR3nt: TGTGCCAGCCGGACTCGGACAGGGGGCTATGGCTACACCTTC
j_gene: TRBJ1-1; d_gene: .; v_gene: TRBV10-1; abundance: few; CDR3aa: CASSGRSPNTEAFF; CDR3nt: TGCGCCAGCAGTGGCAGGAGCCCGAACACTGAAGCTTTCTTT
j_gene: TRBJ1-2; d_gene: .; v_gene: TRBV10-3; abundance: .; CDR3aa: CAIREGGTSYGYTF; CDR3nt: TGTGCCATCAGGGAAGGAGGGACTAGCTATGGCTACACCTTC
j_gene: TRBJ1-1; d_gene: .; v_gene: TRBV11-2; abundance: few; CDR3aa: CASTQFRGGNTEAFF; CDR3nt: TGTGCCAGCACCCAATTTAGGGGAGGGAACACTGAAGCTTTCTTT
j_gene: TRBJ2-1; d_gene: .; v_gene: TRBV12-3/TRBV12-4; abundance: many; CDR3aa: CASSSMIEQFF; CDR3nt: TGTGCCAGCAGTAGCATGATTGAGCAGTTCTTC
j_gene: TRBJ1-1; d_gene: .; v_gene: TRBV20-1; abundance: few; CDR3aa: CSATRQLNTEAFF; CDR3nt: TGCAGTGCTACGAGACAGTTGAACACTGAAGCTTTCTTT